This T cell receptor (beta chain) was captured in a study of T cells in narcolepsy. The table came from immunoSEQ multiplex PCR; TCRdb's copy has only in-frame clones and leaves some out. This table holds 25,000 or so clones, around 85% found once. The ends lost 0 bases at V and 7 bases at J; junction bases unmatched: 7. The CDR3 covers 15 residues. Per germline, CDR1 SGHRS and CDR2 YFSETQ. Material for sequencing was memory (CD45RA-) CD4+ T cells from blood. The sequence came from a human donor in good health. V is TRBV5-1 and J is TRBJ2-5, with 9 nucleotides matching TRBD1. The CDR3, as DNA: TGCGCCAGCAGCTTGGAGGGGACAGGGCAGGGGACCCAGTACTTC. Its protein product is CASSLEGTGQGTQYF.